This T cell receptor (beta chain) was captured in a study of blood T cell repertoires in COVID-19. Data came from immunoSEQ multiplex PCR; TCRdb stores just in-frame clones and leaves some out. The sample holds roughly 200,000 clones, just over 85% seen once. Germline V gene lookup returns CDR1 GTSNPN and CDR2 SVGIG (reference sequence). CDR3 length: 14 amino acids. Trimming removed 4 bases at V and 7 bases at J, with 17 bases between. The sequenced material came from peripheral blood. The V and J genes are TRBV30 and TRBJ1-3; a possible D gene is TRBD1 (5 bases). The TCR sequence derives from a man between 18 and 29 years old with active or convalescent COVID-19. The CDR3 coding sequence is TGTGCCTGGAACGGGGGATTCGTGGAGAACACCATATATTTT. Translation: CAWNGGFVENTIYF.